The 16 T cell receptor beta chains presented below share a single source sample, sequenced in a study of blood T cell repertoires in COVID-19. The repertoire was sequenced with immunoSEQ multiplex PCR; TCRdb's copy has only in-frame clones and lacks some. Counted here are some 500,000 clones, about 89% occurring once; the ten biggest clones make up roughly 8%. Source material: peripheral blood. These receptors came from a woman aged 45 to 65 with COVID-19, enrolled during active disease.

The genes are TRBV6-5 and TRBJ1-3; D unresolved. V lost 0 bases and J 1 base, leaving 7 bases between the germline ends. Germline V CDR1 and CDR2: MNHEY, SVGAGI. CDR3 size: 15 residues. For the CDR3, the DNA is TGTGCCAGCAGTTACTCGAGAGGGTCTGGAAACACCATATATTTT. This gives the protein CASSYSRGSGNTIYF.

The chain combines TRBV19 with TRBJ2-6; no clear D. CDR3 length equals 15 residues. V lost 1 base and J lost 4, with 8 bases in between. CDR1 LNHDA and CDR2 SQIVND come from the germline V gene (reference sequence). In nucleotides, the CDR3 is TGTGCCAGTAGTATAGGGGCAGCCGGGGCCAACGTCCTGACTTTC. Translated: CASSIGAAGANVLTF.

The chain carries TRBV11-2 and TRBJ2-7; no clear D. The ends were cut back, 0 bases at V and 3 bases at J, with 9 bases in the middle. CDR1 and CDR2 (germline): SGHAT, FQNNGV. This CDR3 is built from 14 residues. The CDR3 is CASSLELHHYEQYF. The CDR3 DNA follows: TGTGCCAGCAGCTTAGAATTACATCACTACGAGCAGTACTTC.

The chain recombines TRBV14 with TRBJ1-1, with 8 nucleotides matching TRBD1. The germline V gene has CDR1 SGHDN and CDR2 FVKESK. This CDR3 is 15 amino acids long. V shed 4 bases and J 3 bases; nucleotides not matched to a gene: 7. The CDR3 spells CASSPYRTGYTEAFF. The CDR3 nucleotides read TGTGCCAGCAGCCCTTATCGGACAGGGTACACTGAAGCTTTCTTT.

The chain joins TRBV19 to TRBJ1-3; unclear D gene. Germline V CDR1 and CDR2: LNHDA, SQIVND (reference sequence). The CDR3 runs to 17 residues. Trimming removed 1 base at V and 0 bases at J, with 13 bases between. In nucleotides, the CDR3 is TGTGCCAGTAGTATAGGTGGAGGTGCTATCTCTGGAAACACCATATATTTT. It encodes CASSIGGGAISGNTIYF.

The chain has TRBV7-9 and TRBJ2-7; TRBD2 matches 7 bases. Per germline, CDR1 SEHNR and CDR2 FQNEAQ (reference sequence). V was clipped by 4 bases and J by 0 bases; unmatched bases: 12. The length of the CDR3 is 17 residues. As DNA, the CDR3 is TGTGCCAGCAGCTCAAAACGCCTCAGCGGGGTCTCCTACGAGCAGTACTTC. Translating it yields CASSSKRLSGVSYEQYF. The full variable domain, in which reference TRBV7-9 and TRBJ2-7 provide the parts outside the CDR3, is DTGVSQNPRHKITKRGQNVTFRCDPISEHNRLYWYRQTLGQGPEFLTYFQNEAQLEKSRLLSDRFSAERPKGSFSTLEIQRTEQGDSAMYLCASSSKRLSGVSYEQYFGPGTRLTVT.

V and J are TRBV25-1 and TRBJ2-3; D not certain. The CDR3 is 14 residues long. The V gene's germline CDR1 is MGHDK and CDR2 SYGVNS. Trimming stripped 7 bases from V and 2 bases from J, with 13 bases between. CDR3 amino acids: CASTVGSPTDTQYF. The CDR3 coding sequence is TGTGCCAGCACCGTAGGTAGCCCCACAGATACGCAGTATTTT.

The V gene is TRBV7-8, the J gene TRBJ1-2; D unresolved. Germline assignment: CDR1 SGHVS and CDR2 FQNEAQ. This CDR3 comprises 15 residues. Trimming took off 1 base at V and 4 bases at J, with 13 bases between the two ends. CDR3 DNA: TGTGCCAGCAGCTTAGTCGGTCAGGATCTCTATGGCTACACCTTC. Its translation: CASSLVGQDLYGYTF.

J is TRBJ1-2 and V is TRBV5-1, with 10 nucleotides matching TRBD1. The CDR3 spans 15 residues. CDR1 SGHRS and CDR2 YFSETQ come from the germline V gene. V lost 4 bases and J lost 4; bases outside the gene matches: 7. The DNA of the CDR3 is TGCGCCAGCAGCAGGGGACAGGGGCGAGGCTATGGCTACACCTTC. This gives the protein CASSRGQGRGYGYTF. Supplemented by reference TRBV5-1 and TRBJ1-2, the full variable domain reads KAGVTQTPRYLIKTRGQQVTLSCSPISGHRSVSWYQQTPGQGLQFLFEYFSETQRNKGNFPGRFSGRQFSNSRSEMNVSTLELGDSALYLCASSRGQGRGYGYTFGSGTRLTVV.

The chain couples TRBV5-4 to TRBJ2-2; TRBD1 is a possible D gene (6 bases). Germline CDR1 and CDR2: SGHNT and YYREEE (reference sequence). V gave up 4 bases and J gave up 4 bases, with 17 bases separating them. The CDR3 sequence is 16 residues long. CDR3 DNA: TGTGCCAGCAGCCTACCTCCCGGGACATCCACCGGGGAGCTGTTTTTT. Translation gives CASSLPPGTSTGELFF.

This clone was recorded once. The rearrangement links TRBV5-4 to TRBJ2-4; D possibly corresponds to TRBD1 (5 bases). V lost 0 bases and J lost 7, with 11 bases in between. Germline V gene data show CDR1 as SGHNT and CDR2 as YYREEE (reference sequence). The CDR3 is made up of 14 amino acids. This CDR3 reads CASSLAQGGNIQYF. Here the CDR3 DNA reads TGTGCCAGCAGCTTGGCGCAGGGTGGGAACATTCAGTACTTC. Using reference TRBV5-4 and TRBJ2-4 for the parts outside the CDR3, the full variable domain is ETGVTQSPTHLIKTRGQQVTLRCSSQSGHNTVSWYQQALGQGPQFIFQYYREEENGRGNFPPRFSGLQFPNYSSELNVNALELDDSALYLCASSLAQGGNIQYFGAGTRLSVL.

This chain joins TRBV24-1 and TRBJ2-1, with no clear D. The CDR3 consists of 13 residues. Trimming cost V 1 base and J 8 bases, with 8 bases left between them. Looked up from germline, CDR1 is KGHDR and CDR2 is SFDVKD. The CDR3, as DNA: TGTGCCACCAGTGATTTCGGGTCGGATGAGCAGTTCTTC. Translating it yields CATSDFGSDEQFF.

The chain recombines TRBV4-1 with TRBJ1-1; D is perhaps TRBD1 (6 bases). This CDR3 is built from 11 residues. Deletions cut 10 bases from V and 4 bases from J, with 10 bases between. Germline V gene data show CDR1 as MGHRA and CDR2 as YSYEKL. The CDR3 protein is CATQGGTEAFF. CDR3 bases: TGCGCCACACAAGGGGGCACTGAAGCTTTCTTT.

This clone was seen only once. The chain combines TRBV2 with TRBJ1-2, with 7 bases that match TRBD1. Germline CDR1 reads SNHLY; CDR2 reads FYNNEI. The length of the CDR3 is 16 residues. V gave up 6 bases and J gave up 3 bases; unmatched junction bases: 13. This CDR3 reads CASSQRGITGDYGYTF. The CDR3 DNA reads TGTGCCAGCAGCCAAAGGGGGATTACAGGGGACTATGGCTACACCTTC.

This clone was recorded only once. This chain connects TRBV10-2 to TRBJ1-1; weak D call: TRBD1 (5 bases). CDR3 length: 15 amino acids. Deletions cut 3 bases from V and 2 bases from J, with 13 bases between. CDR1 WSHSY and CDR2 SAAADI come from the germline V gene. The CDR3 reads CASSDFRQSNTEAFF. The CDR3 DNA follows: TGCGCCAGCAGTGATTTTAGACAGTCTAACACTGAAGCTTTCTTT.

The chain combines TRBV28 with TRBJ1-1, with a tentative D call TRBD1 (5 bases). V was cut by 6 bases and J by 1 base, with 12 bases left in between. Germline V gives CDR1 MDHEN, CDR2 SYDVKM. The CDR3 extends over 14 amino acids. The CDR3 loop is CASSPPGPNTEAFF. The CDR3 bases are TGTGCCAGCAGCCCCCCAGGGCCGAACACTGAAGCTTTCTTT. The complete variable domain, with remaining parts taken from reference TRBV28 and TRBJ1-1, reads DVKVTQSSRYLVKRTGEKVFLECVQDMDHENMFWYRQDPGLGLRLIYFSYDVKMKEKGDIPEGYSVSREKKERFSLILESASTNQTSMYLCASSPPGPNTEAFFGQGTRLTVV.